This T cell receptor (beta chain) originates from a study of vaccination and CD4 T cells after COVID-19. Study-wide background: Samples after vaccination came a median approximately 73 days past dose two, ranging 14 to 241. Investigators stimulated cells with overlapping spike peptides drawn from SARS-CoV-2, HCoV-NL63, HCoV-OC43 and HCoV-229E.

Treatment described: approximately 9-day PBMC culture with coronavirus spike peptide pools or control peptides (ViraFEST assay). In regard to this clonotype: Its matching antigen is unknown.

The ends lost 5 bases at V and 3 bases at J; junction bases unmatched: 9. The CDR3 runs 16 residues. Germline loops: CDR1 SGHVS, CDR2 FQNEAQ. Sequencing of the DNA from cultured CD4+ T cells was carried out with the Oncomine TCR Beta short-read assay. TCRdb itself ran the PCR reads through MiXCR, one entry per CDR3 protein. Of just over 20,000 distinct CDR3 sequences in the sample, 70% were seen once. The chain is built from TRBV7-8 and TRBJ1-5, with TRBD1 matching 8 bases. This clonotype originated in a human donor who had recovered from COVID-19. Sequences were obtained from CD4+ T cells from blood, cultured in vitro. Here the CDR3 reads CASSPRGQVLNQPQHF. As DNA, the CDR3 is TGTGCCAGCAGCCCAAGGGGACAGGTCCTCAATCAGCCCCAGCATTTT.